Shown below are 18 T cell receptor beta chains from a single sample sequenced in a study of T cells after yellow fever vaccination. TCRdb independently ran MiXCR on the 5' RACE reads; one entry per CDR3 protein. This table has 400,000 or so distinct CDR3 sequences, under 7.5% appearing once. The specimen comprised PBMCs, sampled 5 days after the yellow fever booster vaccination. Receptor source: a man aged 25 to 45 who received the YFV17D yellow fever vaccine.

This clonotype was counted ten times or more. The chain couples TRBV5-4 to TRBJ1-1; D might be TRBD1 (6 bases). In germline, CDR1 is SGHNT, CDR2 YYREEE (reference sequence). With 3 bases removed from V and 0 bases from J, the gap between germline ends came to 12 bases. The CDR3 loop spans 15 amino acids. The CDR3 DNA reads as TGTGCCAGCAGCTCGGGTAGGGACATGAACACTGAAGCTTTCTTT. The encoded protein is CASSSGRDMNTEAFF.

This clonotype was counted between two and nine times. This sequence joins TRBV15 and TRBJ2-6, with no clear D. Germline CDR1 is LNHNV and CDR2 is YYDKDF (reference sequence). The CDR3 spans 11 residues. V was cut by 10 bases and J by 15 bases, with 16 bases left in between. This CDR3 reads CAIGAGKGLTF. Here the CDR3 DNA reads TGTGCCATCGGAGCAGGAAAGGGCCTGACTTTC. Using reference TRBV15 and TRBJ2-6 for the parts outside the CDR3, the full variable domain is DAMVIQNPRYQVTQFGKPVTLSCSQTLNHNVMYWYQQKSSQAPKLLFHYYDKDFNNEADTPDNFQSRRPNTSFCFLDIRSPGLGDTAMYLCAIGAGKGLTFGAGSRLTVL.

The chain links TRBV10-3 to TRBJ1-1; D not resolved. V dropped 2 bases and J dropped 2 bases, with 6 bases sitting between them. Germline lookup yields CDR1 ENHRY and CDR2 SYGVKD. This CDR3 region has 13 residues. CDR3 DNA sequence: TGTGCCATCAGTGAGGACACTAACACTGAAGCTTTCTTT. Protein product: CAISEDTNTEAFF.

On this clonotype: Relative to the germline gene, one junction end is altered; a read error may explain this. The genes are TRBV20-1 and TRBJ2-2; TRBD1 is a possible D gene (7 bases). Germline V gene lookup returns CDR1 DFQATT and CDR2 SNEGSKA (reference sequence). The CDR3 loop spans 14 amino acids. The CDR3 is CSARDREDTGELFF. The DNA of the CDR3 is TGCAGTGCTCGAGACAGGGAGGACACCGGGGAGCTGTTTTTT.

This clonotype has at least ten counts. The junction shows a germline mismatch at one end, possibly a read error. The chain is built from TRBV7-7 and TRBJ2-5, with D tentatively TRBD2 (5 bases). The CDR3 consists of 13 residues. The germline CDR1 and CDR2 sequences are SSHAT and FNYEAQ (reference sequence). CDR3 protein: CASSWRYQETQYF. CDR3 nucleotides: TGTGCTAGCAGCTGGAGGTATCAAGAGACCCAGTACTTC.

The chain carries TRBV12-3 or TRBV12-4 and TRBJ1-2; weak D call: TRBD1 (6 bases). The CDR3 is 13 residues long. The V end was cut by 2 bases, the J end by 8 bases, with 12 bases between. As DNA, the CDR3 is TGTGCCAGCAGTTTAAGGGGGGCTCAAGGCTACACCTTC. Residues: CASSLRGAQGYTF.

The genes are TRBV9 and TRBJ2-5; D is possibly TRBD1 (6 bases). The V gene lost 7 bases and the J gene lost 5 bases, with 9 bases spanning the gap. Germline V gives CDR1 SGDLS, CDR2 YYNGEE. This CDR3 comprises 11 residues. The CDR3 nucleotides are TGTGCCAGCGGACAGTTGGAGACCCAGTACTTC. Residues: CASGQLETQYF.

This clonotype was detected many times. The chain has TRBV5-1 and TRBJ2-1; tentative D call: TRBD2 (6 bases). The CDR3 has 18 amino acids. V was trimmed by 1 base and J by 2 bases, leaving 19 bases between them. Per germline, CDR1 SGHRS and CDR2 YFSETQ. CDR3 sequence: CASSLTSRTSGPYNEQFF. CDR3 DNA sequence: TGCGCCAGCAGCTTGACTAGCCGCACGTCGGGACCCTACAATGAGCAGTTCTTC.

This clonotype was counted between two and nine times. This chain links TRBV5-1 with TRBJ2-5; 7 positions match TRBD1. Germline V gene data show CDR1 as SGHRS and CDR2 as YFSETQ. V lost 8 bases and J lost 0; bases outside the gene matches: 10. This CDR3 is 15 amino acids long. CDR3 residues: CASNAGGAYQETQYF. The CDR3 nucleotides read TGCGCCAGTAATGCAGGGGGAGCGTACCAAGAGACCCAGTACTTC.

J is TRBJ2-5 and V is TRBV20-1, with D possibly called TRBD1 or TRBD2 (5 bases each). The germline gives CDR1 DFQATT, CDR2 SNEGSKA (reference sequence). Trimming removed 6 bases from V and 2 bases from J, with 16 bases in between. This CDR3 has 14 residues. Here the CDR3 reads CSAKRGASQETQYF. The CDR3 nucleotides read TGCAGTGCCAAACGAGGGGCGAGTCAAGAGACCCAGTACTTC.

This clonotype was seen many times. The chain recombines TRBV7-2 with TRBJ2-3; D might be TRBD2 (6 bases). This CDR3 is built from 14 residues. The V gene's germline CDR1 is SGHTA and CDR2 FQGNSA. The V end was cut by 3 bases, the J end by 4 bases, with 11 bases between. CDR3 sequence reads: CASSFQTGADTQYF. The CDR3, as DNA: TGTGCCAGCAGCTTCCAGACGGGGGCAGATACGCAGTATTTT.

V and J are TRBV6-1 and TRBJ2-1; D not resolved. This CDR3 has 14 residues. Germline CDR1 and CDR2: MNHNS and SASEGT. V was clipped by 6 bases and J by 9 bases, with 18 bases between them. The CDR3 region has the DNA TGTGCCAGCAGCCCTACGTTACCGGAGACTGAGCAGTTCTTC. It specifies CASSPTLPETEQFF.

This clonotype was recorded many times. The V gene is TRBV2, the J gene TRBJ2-7; D is ambiguous. Trimming removed 5 bases from V and 1 base from J, with 12 bases in between. CDR1 is SNHLY and CDR2 is FYNNEI in the germline V gene. The CDR3 is 14 amino acids. In DNA, the CDR3 is TGTGCCAGCAGTTTAGGCATTCCATCCTACGAGCAGTACTTC. It specifies CASSLGIPSYEQYF.

This clonotype showed up just a few times. The genes are TRBV20-1 and TRBJ2-5; D is uncertain. There are 13 residues in the CDR3. CDR1 is DFQATT and CDR2 is SNEGSKA in the germline V gene (reference sequence). V lost 3 bases, J lost 3 bases, and 11 bases lay in between. CDR3 DNA sequence: TGCAGTGCTAGCCCGTCCCCCAAAGAGACCCAGTACTTC. It encodes CSASPSPKETQYF.

In its sample, this clonotype was seen many times. The genes are TRBV5-5 and TRBJ2-2; TRBD1 might be the D (5 bases). The V end was cut by 8 bases, the J end by 6 bases, with 17 bases between. Germline-derived CDR1 and CDR2 are SGHKS and YYEKEE (reference sequence). The CDR3 is 14 amino acids. The CDR3 spells CARSQGTDAGELFF. The CDR3 DNA reads as TGTGCCAGGTCCCAGGGTACCGACGCCGGGGAGCTGTTTTTT.

This clonotype was seen a handful of times. The chain combines TRBV5-4 with TRBJ2-7, with D uncertain. Germline CDR1 reads SGHNT; CDR2 reads YYREEE (reference sequence). V lost 0 bases to trimming and J lost 2 bases, with 15 bases between them. The CDR3 sequence is 16 residues long. The DNA of the CDR3 is TGTGCCAGCAGCTTGGTCCCAGACCGATCAACCTACGAGCAGTACTTC. Translation gives CASSLVPDRSTYEQYF.

This clonotype was observed once. The V and J genes are TRBV5-1 and TRBJ1-4; TRBD1 is a possible D gene (5 bases). The CDR3 runs 15 residues. Per germline, CDR1 SGHRS and CDR2 YFSETQ. Trimming stripped 4 bases from V and 5 bases from J, with 15 bases between. The CDR3 DNA is TGCGCCAGCAGCCGGGGGAGCATCACCAATGAAAAACTGTTTTTT. It specifies CASSRGSITNEKLFF.

This rearrangement joins TRBV7-8 to TRBJ2-2, with a weak D call TRBD2 (5 bases). V was trimmed by 5 bases and J by 3 bases, leaving 10 bases between them. The germline gives CDR1 SGHVS, CDR2 FQNEAQ. This CDR3 comprises 14 residues. The CDR3 nucleotides read TGTGCCAGCAGCCTGATGGGAGACACCGGGGAGCTGTTTTTT. Its translation is CASSLMGDTGELFF. Supplemented by reference TRBV7-8 and TRBJ2-2, the full variable domain reads GAGVSQSPRYKVAKRGQDVALRCDPISGHVSLFWYQQALGQGPEFLTYFQNEAQLDKSGLPSDRFFAERPEGSVSTLKIQRTQQEDSAVYLCASSLMGDTGELFFGEGSRLTVL.